The 3 T cell receptor beta chains below all came from one sample that was sequenced in a study of CD8 T cells in ankylosing spondylitis (dated by TCRdb to 2016 to 2017). The library was obtained by 5' RACE. The data were produced on an Illumina HiSeq 2500. TCRdb reanalyzed the raw reads on its own, using fastp at Q25 for trimming and MiXCR for clone calling, and kept in-frame beta chains. Entries that share a CDR3 protein sequence are merged under the most common genes and DNA. For this sample there are roughly 240,000 distinct CDR3 sequences; about 30% appear just once. Of the sample, around 4.5% falls within the top ten clones. The sequencing input was blood, either unsorted or a sorted T cell fraction (not recorded which). These receptors were obtained from a male donor with ankylosing spondylitis or in good health (not recorded which).

The chain is built from TRBV10-3 and TRBJ2-1; 8 nucleotides agree with TRBD1. Looked up from germline, CDR1 is ENHRY and CDR2 is SYGVKD. This CDR3 has 13 residues. The trim removed 5 bases at V and 8 bases at J, leaving 5 bases unmatched. The CDR3 sequence is CAISPGQGDEQFF. The CDR3 region has the DNA TGTGCCATCAGTCCAGGACAGGGCGATGAGCAGTTCTTC.

This clonotype was counted between two and nine times. V usage is TRBV20-1 and J usage is TRBJ1-1, with D possibly matching TRBD1 (5 bases). Germline loops: CDR1 DFQATT, CDR2 SNEGSKA (reference sequence). The CDR3 sequence is 12 residues long. V lost 3 bases to trimming and J lost 2 bases, with 7 bases between them. As DNA, the CDR3 is TGCAGTGCTAGGGGGGGTAACACTGAAGCTTTCTTT. This codes for CSARGGNTEAFF.

The chain recombines TRBV20-1 with TRBJ2-3; D is ambiguous. This CDR3 has 14 amino acids. Between the trimmed V and J ends, which lost 0 bases and 2 bases, there was a span of 9 bases. Germline loops: CDR1 DFQATT, CDR2 SNEGSKA (reference sequence). This chain's CDR3 is CSARDLRFTDTQYF. CDR3 DNA sequence: TGCAGTGCTAGAGATCTAAGGTTCACAGATACGCAGTATTTT.